This T cell receptor (beta chain) comes out of a study of early stage breast cancer tumors. A note on this clone: Its target is not known.

The CDR3 consists of 12 residues. V lost 0 bases and J lost 12, with 12 bases in between. Germline values: CDR1 SGHRS, CDR2 YFSETQ. Study observations and caveats: Blood repertoires resembled normal breast more than tumor.

The method was immunoSEQ multiplex PCR; TCRdb's version includes in-frame clones alone and lacks a portion of them. The table records some 21,000 clones, roughly three quarters of them present only once. This receptor was taken from a person aged 60 to 70 with breast cancer. The rearrangement uses TRBV5-1 and TRBJ2-5; D is perhaps TRBD2 (7 bases). The sequencing sample was made of blood. The CDR3 spells CASSLEGGTKYF. The CDR3, as DNA: TGCGCCAGCAGCTTGGAGGGGGGGACGAAGTACTTC.